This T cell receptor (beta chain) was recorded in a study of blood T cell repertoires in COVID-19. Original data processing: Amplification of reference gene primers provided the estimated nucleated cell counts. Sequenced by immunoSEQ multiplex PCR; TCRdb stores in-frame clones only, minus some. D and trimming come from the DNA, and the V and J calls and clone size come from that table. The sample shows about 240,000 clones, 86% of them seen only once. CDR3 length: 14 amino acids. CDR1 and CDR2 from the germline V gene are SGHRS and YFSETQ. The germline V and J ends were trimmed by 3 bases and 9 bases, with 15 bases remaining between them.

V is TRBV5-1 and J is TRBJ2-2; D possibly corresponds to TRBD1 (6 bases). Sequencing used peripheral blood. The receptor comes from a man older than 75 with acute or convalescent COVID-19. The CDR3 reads CASSSGPGGRELFF. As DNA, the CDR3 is TGCGCCAGCAGCTCGGGACCTGGGGGCCGGGAGCTGTTTTTT.